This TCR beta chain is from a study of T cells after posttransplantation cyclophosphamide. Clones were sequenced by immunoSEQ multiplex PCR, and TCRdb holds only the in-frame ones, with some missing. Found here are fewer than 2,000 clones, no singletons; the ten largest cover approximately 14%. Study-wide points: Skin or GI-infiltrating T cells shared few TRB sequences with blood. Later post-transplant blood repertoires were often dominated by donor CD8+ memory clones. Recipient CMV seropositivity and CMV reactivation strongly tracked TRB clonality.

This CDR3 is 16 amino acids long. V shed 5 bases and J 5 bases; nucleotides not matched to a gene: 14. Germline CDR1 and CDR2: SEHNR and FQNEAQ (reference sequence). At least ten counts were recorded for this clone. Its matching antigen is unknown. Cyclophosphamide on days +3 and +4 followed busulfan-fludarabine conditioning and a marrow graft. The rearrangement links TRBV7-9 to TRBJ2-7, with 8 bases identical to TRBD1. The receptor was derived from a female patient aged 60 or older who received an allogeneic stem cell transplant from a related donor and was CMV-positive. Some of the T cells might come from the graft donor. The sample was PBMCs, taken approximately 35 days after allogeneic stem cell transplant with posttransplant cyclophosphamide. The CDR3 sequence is CASSPPRTGKVHEQYF. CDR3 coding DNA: TGTGCCAGCAGCCCCCCCCGGACAGGGAAGGTCCACGAGCAGTACTTC.